This note documents a single T cell receptor beta chain sequence. This clonotype turned up a few times. The clone's antigen remains unknown. Qualities for individual bases were not recorded, and no much larger clone is one base off. The library was built by means of RACE. The sequencing machine was a NextSeq 500. During library preparation, unique molecular identifiers were attached to individual cDNA molecules so that TCRs could be counted in a quantitative, reproducible way. Both TCR alpha and TCR beta chains were sequenced from each blood RNA sample. In the paper's pipeline: Samples had a median of roughly 100,000 TCRs, with a range from about 23,224 to 700,000. The Decombinator software suite was used to annotate the V, J and CDR3 of the TCR reads. For PS versus PT1 abundance plots, all samples were subsampled to the same number of TCRs (28,000). TCRs were defined as expanded if absent before sensitization and observed at least eight times at the 2-week time point. TCRdb passed the public sequencing reads through fastp at Q25 and MiXCR, retaining productive beta sequences. Rows matching on CDR3 protein sequence are summarized as one entry with the most common DNA and genes. For this entry, the V and J calls and clone size follow TCRdb and not the study's own pipeline. This sample holds around 71,000 distinct CDR3 sequences; about 9.1% were observed only once. The ten largest clones capture 3.3% of the sample.

The sample's time point, from its label and the paper: patch test 1, 2 weeks after DPC sensitization. The treatment or condition label on this specimen signifies: therapeutic diphenylcyclopropenone sensitization with weekly scalp DPC. At every patch-test visit, the blood draw took place before the patch test was put on. Patients were eligible if aged 18 to 70, diagnosed with alopecia and judged suitable for DPC therapy, and pregnant patients were excluded. Unfractionated whole blood was collected in Tempus Blood RNA tubes, and total RNA was extracted from that blood. From the germline V gene, CDR1 is SGDLS and CDR2 is YYNGEE. The CDR3 contains 15 residues, cysteine and phenylalanine counted. Only the CDR3 DNA is retained, 45 bases long and in frame from the first base. Trimming accounts for 3 bases at V and 1 base at J, while the number of junction bases matched to no gene is 5. The data stem from a study of human T cells and chemical hapten exposure (dated by TCRdb to the early 2020s). For the study in its entirety: For sensitization, 2% DPC in acetone was applied to an approximately 2 cm by approximately 2 cm area of upper inner arm skin. Throughout the study period of 20 to 30 weeks, patients also received therapeutic DPC doses to the scalp every week. Patch testing was performed on the upper back with Finn chambers containing 0.01% DPC, and the patch tests were scored after 6 days according to International Contact Dermatitis Research Group standards. Most of the patients in the cohort were female, and the cohort covered alopecia areata with under or over 50% scalp involvement, alopecia totalis and alopecia universalis. Libraries were pooled for sequencing, and per-sample TCR yields varied mainly because of small differences in library volumes within the pool. Peripheral blood TCR repertoire changes were tracked in vivo in alopecia patients during primary and secondary sensitization to the hapten diphenylcyclopropenone (DPC). Patient blood was sampled pre-sensitization (week 0) and at 2, 6 and about 24 weeks after DPC sensitization. Approximately 28 alopecia patients gave blood for TCR sequencing at one to four time points (pre-sensitization, 2, 6 and 24 weeks).

General findings and caveats noted by the study authors: Alopecia, a presumed autoimmune disease, was present in all patients, so the immune response of the patients might differ from that of healthy individuals. Significantly more large CDR3 similarity clusters were formed by expanded TCRs than by pre-sensitization or healthy control sets, consistent with antigen-driven responses. Patch test score correlated positively with the number of PT1 expanded TCRs, reaching significance at thresholds 8, 16 and 32 but not at 4. After repeated subsampling, the strength of the expansion versus patch-test correlation and the threshold at which it became significant changed. DPC sensitization did not change the number of TCRs with a frequency above 1 in 1000, and there was no evidence of changes in global repertoire structure.

This sequence uses TRBV9 and TRBJ1-1, and TRBD1 matches 8 of the central bases. This sequence originates from a middle-aged woman with alopecia areata. Some clones in this sample may be carry-over from other donors' samples. The sample was whole blood, taken in connection with sensitization to the hapten diphenylcyclopropenone (DPC). The CDR3 reads CASSEGTGWNTEAFF. The DNA sequence is as follows: TGTGCCAGCAGCGAGGGGACAGGCTGGAACACTGAAGCTTTCTTT.